The 26 T cell receptor beta chains presented below share a single source sample, sequenced in a study of cytomegalovirus exposure and HLA in healthy donors. The PCR made use of 60 Vbeta and 13 Jbeta primers. Clones were sequenced by immunoSEQ multiplex PCR, and TCRdb holds only the in-frame ones, with some missing. The data hold about 130,000 clones, with about 61% observed a single time. Material for sequencing was PBMCs. The origin of the receptors is a woman in her forties in good health and CMV-seronegative.

Only one count was recorded for this clone. CDR3 in amino acids: CASSEGQTYSPLHF. The CDR3 region has the DNA TGTGCCAGCAGTGAGGGACAAACCTATTCACCCCTCCACTTT. This chain connects TRBV25-1 to TRBJ1-6; weak D call: TRBD1 (6 bases). The CDR3 runs to 14 residues. Deletions cut 3 bases from V and 8 bases from J, with 11 bases between. Germline V gene lookup returns CDR1 MGHDK and CDR2 SYGVNS.

This chain uses TRBV5-1 with TRBJ2-3, with 12 bases matching TRBD2. CDR3 size: 16 residues. Germline trimming cut 0 bases from V and 6 bases from J; bases unmatched to any gene: 5. Germline V gene lookup returns CDR1 SGHRS and CDR2 YFSETQ. DNA for the CDR3: TGCGCCAGCAGCTTGGCTAGCGGGGGGGCTTCGGATACGCAGTATTTT. Amino acid sequence: CASSLASGGASDTQYF.

The gene calls are TRBV18 and TRBJ2-7; possibly TRBD1 for D (5 bases). This CDR3 is 13 amino acids long. Germline V CDR1 and CDR2: KGHSH, LQKENI. Trimming left V 3 bases short and J 5 bases short, with 11 bases between. The CDR3 DNA is TGTGCCAGCTCACCCATAGACAGTAACGAGCAGTACTTC. It encodes CASSPIDSNEQYF.

This rearrangement joins TRBV5-6 to TRBJ1-1; 7 bases agree with TRBD1. J lost 0 bases, V lost 2 bases, and 4 bases had no gene match. The CDR3 sequence is 15 residues long. Looked up from germline, CDR1 is SGHDT and CDR2 is YYEEEE. CDR3 residues: CASSFGQAMNTEAFF. CDR3 nucleotide sequence: TGTGCCAGCAGCTTTGGACAGGCCATGAACACTGAAGCTTTCTTT. The variable domain in full, completed from reference TRBV5-6 and TRBJ1-1, reads DAGVTQSPTHLIKTRGQQVTLRCSPKSGHDTVSWYQQALGQGPQFIFQYYEEEERQRGNFPDRFSGHQFPNYSSELNVNALLLGDSALYLCASSFGQAMNTEAFFGQGTRLTVV.

J is TRBJ2-5 and V is TRBV4-3; 7 bases are shared with TRBD1. The ends lost 4 bases at V and 7 bases at J; junction bases unmatched: 3. The CDR3 contains 12 residues. Germline V gene sequence: CDR1 LGHNA, CDR2 YSLEER. CDR3 sequence: CASSPTGATQYF. CDR3 DNA: TGCGCCAGCAGCCCCACAGGGGCGACCCAGTACTTC.

CDR3 coding DNA: TGTGCCAGTAGTGGGACAGGTCTTAATCAGCCCCAGCATTTT. Amino acid sequence: CASSGTGLNQPQHF. The rearrangement uses TRBV19 and TRBJ1-5, with TRBD1 matching 8 bases. The germline CDR1 and CDR2 sequences are LNHDA and SQIVND (reference sequence). The CDR3 has 14 amino acids. Trimming at V came to 5 bases and at J to 4 bases, leaving 4 bases not matched to a gene.

The chain links TRBV19 to TRBJ1-1; possibly TRBD1 for D (5 bases). The CDR3 is 13 residues long. Germline V gene lookup returns CDR1 LNHDA and CDR2 SQIVND (reference sequence). Between the trimmed V and J ends, which lost 6 bases and 0 bases, there was a span of 8 bases. The CDR3 here is CASSSQVNTEAFF. The CDR3 DNA sequence: TGTGCCAGTAGCTCACAGGTGAACACTGAAGCTTTCTTT.

This rearrangement joins TRBV30 to TRBJ1-1, with TRBD1 identical over 8 bases. Germline values: CDR1 GTSNPN, CDR2 SVGIG (reference sequence). This CDR3 is built from 14 residues. V lost 1 base to trimming and J lost 7 bases; unmatched junction nucleotides: 8. CDR3 in DNA: TGTGCCTGGAGTGAAGTGACAGGGGTTGGTGAAGCTTTCTTT. It codes for CAWSEVTGVGEAFF.

The rearrangement links TRBV27 to TRBJ1-6, with 7 bases fitting TRBD1. The CDR3 sequence is 19 residues long. Losses at the gene ends were 0 bases for V and 0 bases for J; bases not matched to a gene: 8. CDR1 and CDR2 (germline): MNHEY, SMNVEV (reference sequence). The CDR3 sequence: CASSLSSRQGSSYNSPLHF. The DNA of the CDR3 is TGTGCCAGCAGTTTATCCTCCAGACAGGGCAGCTCCTATAATTCACCCCTCCACTTT.

In its sample, this clone was seen many times. The junction differs from germline at one of its ends, possibly a read error. The V call is TRBV6-6, the J call TRBJ1-1; D is perhaps TRBD1 (6 bases). The germline V gene has CDR1 MNHNY and CDR2 SVGAGI (reference sequence). The CDR3 is 13 amino acids. For the CDR3, the DNA is TGCGTGGCGGGGGCGAGGAGGGTCACTGAAGCTTTCTTT. It specifies CVAGARRVTEAFF.

This clone was found a few times. The J gene is TRBJ2-5, the V gene TRBV10-1, with 10 bases matching TRBD2. The CDR3 loop spans 16 amino acids. Germline V CDR1 and CDR2: WNHNN, SYGVQD (reference sequence). Germline trimming cut 1 base from V and 5 bases from J; bases unmatched to any gene: 7. DNA of the CDR3: TGCGCCAGCAGTGAGTTTGAGCGGGGGGGCCCGGAGACCCAGTACTTC. Protein: CASSEFERGGPETQYF.

The chain joins TRBV2 to TRBJ2-7, with D maybe TRBD1 (6 bases). This CDR3 contains 13 residues. V was pared by 8 bases and J by 5 bases, with 16 bases between. The germline V gene has CDR1 SNHLY and CDR2 FYNNEI. CDR3 residues: CASLRTVFDEQYF. CDR3 DNA: TGTGCCAGCCTTCGGACAGTTTTCGACGAGCAGTACTTC. Looking up the rest from reference TRBV2 and TRBJ2-7 gives the full variable domain: EPEVTQTPSHQVTQMGQEVILRCVPISNHLYFYWYRQILGQKVEFLVSFYNNEISEKSEIFDDQFSVERPDGSNFTLKIRSTKLEDSAMYFCASLRTVFDEQYFGPGTRLTVT.

The chain employs TRBV7-8 and TRBJ1-4, with no clear D. Germline CDR1 and CDR2: SGHVS and FQNEAQ. This CDR3 region has 14 residues. V was cut by 5 bases and J by 8 bases, with 15 bases left in between. CDR3 sequence (DNA): TGTGCCAGCAGCCTAGATGGGGAGAGGGAAAAACTGTTTTTT. Its protein is CASSLDGEREKLFF.

V gene TRBV7-9 combines with J gene TRBJ1-6, with 7 bases aligning to TRBD1. Trimming at V came to 2 bases and at J to 4 bases, leaving 5 bases not matched to a gene. Germline V gives CDR1 SEHNR, CDR2 FQNEAQ (reference sequence). There are 16 residues in the CDR3. CDR3 coding DNA: TGTGCCAGCAGCTTACTGCAGGGGGTTTATAATTCACCCCTCCACTTT. This codes for CASSLLQGVYNSPLHF.

The CDR3 sequence is CASSLGRGSNQPQHF. The CDR3 DNA reads TGTGCCAGCAGTTTGGGCAGGGGGAGCAATCAGCCCCAGCATTTT. V is TRBV28 and J is TRBJ1-5; 7 bases fit TRBD1. The ends lost 3 bases at V and 1 base at J; junction bases unmatched: 3. Germline V gene data show CDR1 as MDHEN and CDR2 as SYDVKM. This CDR3 contains 15 residues.

The chain is built from TRBV5-5 and TRBJ1-1; 8 nucleotides line up with TRBD1. V shed 6 bases, J shed 6 bases, and the junction held 10 bases outside the gene matches. CDR3 length: 14 amino acids. Germline-derived CDR1 and CDR2 are SGHKS and YYEKEE (reference sequence). CDR3 DNA sequence: TGTGCCAGCATCCCGACAGGGGCCCCCTCTGAAGCTTTCTTT. Its protein product is CASIPTGAPSEAFF.

This clone came up a few times. The chain employs TRBV5-8 and TRBJ1-5; D ambiguous. The CDR3 loop spans 12 amino acids. V lost 0 bases and J 9 bases, leaving 7 bases between the germline ends. The germline V gene encodes CDR1 SGHTS and CDR2 YDEGEE. CDR3 amino acids: CASSLGAGPQHF. For the CDR3, the DNA is TGTGCCAGCAGCTTGGGTGCGGGGCCCCAGCATTTT.

In its sample, this clone was seen once. The chain combines TRBV7-7 with TRBJ2-1; D unclear. Looked up from germline, CDR1 is SSHAT and CDR2 is FNYEAQ (reference sequence). Trimming stripped 2 bases from V and 2 bases from J, with 16 bases between. This CDR3 is 17 amino acids long. The CDR3 coding sequence is TGTGCCAGCAGCTTAAATGTGTGGCGGAGCCCCTACAATGAGCAGTTCTTC. Translated, it gives CASSLNVWRSPYNEQFF.

V usage is TRBV4-3 and J usage is TRBJ2-3; 8 positions match TRBD1. Germline CDR1 is LGHNA and CDR2 is YSLEER. After removal of 0 bases from V and 2 bases from J, the junction contained 13 bases not matched to a gene. The CDR3 sequence is 19 residues long. The CDR3 loop reads CASSQDLISGTGYTDTQYF. The CDR3 nucleotides read TGCGCCAGCAGCCAAGATTTAATATCCGGGACAGGCTACACAGATACGCAGTATTTT.

The rearrangement uses TRBV5-6 and TRBJ2-7, with 7 bases identical to TRBD1. The V segment lost 1 base and the J segment 2 bases; nucleotides outside the gene matches: 9. CDR1 SGHDT and CDR2 YYEEEE come from the germline V gene. This CDR3 is built from 16 residues. In nucleotides, the CDR3 is TGTGCCAGCAGCTTGTCTTTGGGACAGCGCACCTACGAGCAGTACTTC. This encodes CASSLSLGQRTYEQYF.

The chain uses TRBV27 and TRBJ2-7; 8 nucleotides agree with TRBD2. The CDR3 runs to 16 residues. V shed 7 bases and J 4 bases; nucleotides not matched to a gene: 15. The germline V gene encodes CDR1 MNHEY and CDR2 SMNVEV (reference sequence). The CDR3 DNA sequence: TGTGCCAGCATCCGTAGTAGCGCGGGGGGCATGTACGAGCAGTACTTC. Its translation is CASIRSSAGGMYEQYF.

This chain connects TRBV5-1 to TRBJ1-1; unclear D gene. With 0 bases removed from V and 10 bases from J, the gap between germline ends came to 13 bases. The CDR3 sequence is 13 residues long. Germline-derived CDR1 and CDR2 are SGHRS and YFSETQ. The CDR3 sequence: CASSLDGELVAFF. The CDR3 DNA reads TGCGCCAGCAGCTTGGACGGGGAGTTGGTAGCTTTCTTT.

This chain uses TRBV6-5 with TRBJ1-2; the match to TRBD1 covers 8 bases. Unmatched junction bases numbered 12, after V lost 6 bases and J lost 6 bases. The CDR3 runs 15 residues. The V gene's germline CDR1 is MNHEY and CDR2 SVGAGI. This CDR3 reads CASSLNQGAWNGYTF. The DNA for the CDR3 is TGTGCCAGCAGCCTAAATCAGGGGGCCTGGAATGGCTACACCTTC.

The rearrangement uses TRBV6-6 and TRBJ2-7; TRBD1 matches at 7 bases. Losses at the gene ends were 5 bases for V and 3 bases for J; bases not matched to a gene: 13. Germline V gives CDR1 MNHNY, CDR2 SVGAGI (reference sequence). The CDR3 runs to 16 residues. CDR3 DNA: TGTGCCAGCAGTCCCCGACAGGGCCGAGTGGTCTACGAGCAGTACTTC. As protein: CASSPRQGRVVYEQYF.

V is TRBV4-2 and J is TRBJ2-5, with D maybe TRBD2 (6 bases). The CDR3 spans 16 residues. The V gene's germline CDR1 is LGHNA and CDR2 YNFKEQ. V gave up 0 bases and J gave up 5 bases, with 16 bases separating them. CDR3: CASSQESGTGGETQYF. CDR3 nucleotides: TGTGCCAGCAGCCAAGAGTCAGGAACAGGAGGGGAGACCCAGTACTTC.

The chain is built from TRBV29-1 and TRBJ1-1, with D possibly TRBD1 on 5 matching bases. There are 11 residues in the CDR3. V was cut by 5 bases and J by 8 bases, with 12 bases left in between. Germline CDR1 and CDR2: SQVTM and ANQGSEA. CDR3 sequence (DNA): TGCAGCGTTCAAGGGGCCTGGGAAGCTTTCTTT. It codes for CSVQGAWEAFF.